This T cell receptor (beta chain) derives from a study of blood T cell repertoires in COVID-19. Method: immunoSEQ multiplex PCR; TCRdb's copy keeps in-frame clones and lacks some. The sample has about 440,000 clones, about 85% seen once. The CDR3 covers 14 residues. The V gene lost 2 bases and the J gene lost 4 bases, with 12 bases spanning the gap. Germline loops: CDR1 MDHEN, CDR2 SYDVKM. What was sequenced was PBMCs or T cells enriched from blood (not recorded which). The clonotype was recovered from a woman aged 18-35 years with acute COVID-19. The rearrangement uses TRBV28 and TRBJ2-7; no clear D gene. The CDR3 here is CASSLKRQTYEQYF. Written as DNA, the CDR3 is TGTGCCAGCAGTTTAAAAAGGCAGACATACGAGCAGTACTTC.